One and the same sample provided the 25 T cell receptor beta chains below, sequenced in a study of T cell repertoires in cytomegalovirus infection. MiXCR, applied by TCRdb to the reads, yields one record per CDR3 protein. Here the sample spans approximately 110,000 distinct CDR3 sequences, 32% being singletons. Antigens of these TCRs are unknown. Specimen: CD8+ T cells from cultured PBMCs, collected from culture after CMV antigen stimulation. The receptor set was obtained from a human donor in good health (CMV status not recorded). Some clones in this sample may be carry-over from other donors' samples.

The rearrangement joins TRBV20-1 to TRBJ1-6, with 8 bases fitting TRBD1. The J segment lost 7 bases and the V segment lost 3 bases, leaving 11 bases of the junction unmatched. The CDR3 has 16 residues. Germline V gives CDR1 DFQATT, CDR2 SNEGSKA (reference sequence). The CDR3, as DNA: TGCAGTGCTAGGATAAAGGACAGGGAGAGGAATTCACCCCTCCACTTT. The encoded protein is CSARIKDRERNSPLHF.

V and J are TRBV7-8 and TRBJ2-7; maybe TRBD1 (5 bases). The CDR3 runs to 15 residues. V lost 5 bases, J lost 3 bases, and 17 bases lay in between. Germline V gene data show CDR1 as SGHVS and CDR2 as FQNEAQ. This chain's CDR3 is CASSGTGRSGYEQYF. DNA of the CDR3: TGTGCCAGCAGCGGTACAGGACGCTCTGGCTACGAGCAGTACTTC.

This clonotype was seen a few times. For the CDR3, the DNA is TGTGCCAGCTCGAAAACAACTAATGAAAAACTGTTTTTT. It codes for CASSKTTNEKLFF. V and J are TRBV27 and TRBJ1-4; D unclear. V was cut by 8 bases and J by 0 bases, with 7 bases left in between. CDR1 MNHEY and CDR2 SMNVEV come from the germline V gene (reference sequence). This CDR3 region has 13 residues.

Remarks on this clonotype: A single base separates this from a much larger clone, so it may be a read error. The gene calls are TRBV28 and TRBJ2-3; 10 bases are shared with TRBD2. Germline V gene sequence: CDR1 MDHEN, CDR2 SYDVKM. The CDR3 consists of 16 residues. In nucleotides, the CDR3 is TGTGCCAGCCCTCCTCCAAGCGGGGGGGACACAGATAGGCAGTATTTT. Residues: CASPPPSGGDTDRQYF.

This clonotype was recorded a few times. V usage is TRBV15 and J usage is TRBJ2-4, with a tentative D call TRBD2 (6 bases). The germline V gene has CDR1 LNHNV and CDR2 YYDKDF (reference sequence). The CDR3 has 17 residues. Trimming took off 0 bases at V and 0 bases at J, with 12 bases between the two ends. The CDR3 DNA sequence: TGTGCCACCAGCAGAGAGGAGGGCCTGATAGCCAAAAACATTCAGTACTTC. Its protein product is CATSREEGLIAKNIQYF.

This clonotype was seen at least ten times. This chain connects TRBV7-2 to TRBJ1-1; the match to TRBD1 covers 8 bases. This CDR3 is 15 amino acids long. Trimming removed 5 bases from V and 3 bases from J; junction bases left unmatched: 8. CDR1 SGHTA and CDR2 FQGNSA come from the germline V gene. The CDR3: CASSPGGRRYTEAFF. DNA for the CDR3: TGTGCCAGCAGCCCAGGGGGCAGGAGGTACACTGAAGCTTTCTTT.

This clonotype was observed many times. V usage is TRBV7-2 and J usage is TRBJ2-1, with TRBD1 as a possible D gene (5 bases). CDR3 length: 17 amino acids. Germline assignment: CDR1 SGHTA and CDR2 FQGNSA. V lost 7 bases and J lost 5, with 24 bases in between. The CDR3, as DNA: TGTGCCAGCACCCCCGGGCAGGGTTCCCCGAAACACAATGAGCAGTTCTTC. Protein sequence: CASTPGQGSPKHNEQFF.

This clonotype was recorded a few times. This sequence joins TRBV27 and TRBJ2-2; 8 bases map to TRBD2. This CDR3 contains 13 residues. The V gene's germline CDR1 is MNHEY and CDR2 SMNVEV (reference sequence). V was clipped by 8 bases and J by 6 bases; unmatched bases: 5. CDR3 in DNA: TGTGCCAGCCGGAGCGGGGGCTCCGGGGAGCTGTTTTTT. Translation: CASRSGGSGELFF.

The chain links TRBV5-8 to TRBJ2-2, with 7 bases that match TRBD1. V trimming: 0 bases; J trimming: 0 bases; junction bases outside the gene matches: 20. Germline V lookup: CDR1 SGHTS, CDR2 YDEGEE. The CDR3 loop spans 22 amino acids. This chain's CDR3 is CASSLARVRGRSPNSNTGELFF. The DNA of the CDR3 is TGTGCCAGCAGCTTGGCCCGCGTGAGGGGGCGCAGTCCCAATTCGAACACCGGGGAGCTGTTTTTT.

V and J are TRBV13 and TRBJ2-5; no clear D gene. The CDR3 is 17 residues long. Trimming pared 5 bases from V and 4 bases from J, leaving 23 bases between. Per the germline V gene, CDR1 is PRHDT and CDR2 is FYEKMQ (reference sequence). The chain's CDR3 is CASSASPALGSRETQYF. CDR3 in DNA: TGTGCCAGCAGCGCATCCCCTGCCCTCGGCAGCCGAGAGACCCAGTACTTC.

V gene TRBV6-2 or TRBV6-3 combines with J gene TRBJ2-1; possibly TRBD2 for D (5 bases). Looked up from germline, CDR1 is MNHEY and CDR2 is SVGEGT. V was pared by 7 bases and J by 0 bases, with 16 bases between. The CDR3 covers 16 residues. The CDR3 bases are TGTGCCAGCACCCCCTGGGAGTTTAGCTCCTACAATGAGCAGTTCTTC. This gives the protein CASTPWEFSSYNEQFF.

The chain employs TRBV12-3 or TRBV12-4 and TRBJ2-2; 8 nucleotides line up with TRBD2. J was trimmed by 7 bases and V by 4 bases; bases with no gene match: 8. The CDR3 has 15 residues. CDR3: CASSSPGGRGGELFF. The CDR3, as DNA: TGTGCCAGCAGTTCTCCGGGGGGGCGGGGCGGGGAGCTGTTTTTT.

This clonotype was seen a handful of times. J is TRBJ2-3 and V is TRBV7-9, with TRBD2 matching 11 bases. Germline V gene lookup returns CDR1 SEHNR and CDR2 FQNEAQ (reference sequence). The J segment lost 6 bases and the V segment lost 5 bases, leaving 10 bases of the junction unmatched. The CDR3 runs to 16 residues. This chain's CDR3 is CASSHSTSGVFDTQYF. In DNA, the CDR3 is TGTGCCAGCAGCCACTCGACTAGCGGGGTATTTGATACGCAGTATTTT.

This clonotype was detected only a few times. This chain connects TRBV4-1 to TRBJ1-5; D remains unclear. The CDR3 is 17 amino acids. Trimming left V 0 bases short and J 0 bases short, with 12 bases between. CDR1 is MGHRA, CDR2 YSYEKL, per germline. CDR3 nucleotide sequence: TGCGCCAGCAGCCAAGACTTCCCAGAATATAGCAATCAGCCCCAGCATTTT. This encodes CASSQDFPEYSNQPQHF.

This clonotype has only one observation. This chain joins TRBV9 and TRBJ1-3, with TRBD1 as a possible D gene (6 bases). Germline V gene sequence: CDR1 SGDLS, CDR2 YYNGEE. Between the trimmed V and J ends, which lost 5 bases and 0 bases, there was a span of 12 bases. This CDR3 region has 15 residues. Here the CDR3 reads CASSSGQISGNTIYF. For the CDR3, the DNA is TGTGCCAGCAGTTCCGGACAGATCTCTGGAAACACCATATATTTT.

This clonotype turned up a few times. The V and J genes are TRBV7-2 and TRBJ2-2, with a tentative D call TRBD2 (5 bases). The CDR3 covers 14 residues. CDR1 and CDR2 from the germline V gene are SGHTA and FQGNSA. Between the trimmed V and J ends, which lost 1 base and 7 bases, there was a span of 10 bases. Here the CDR3 DNA reads TGTGCCAGCAGCTTAGTCTTGGCGGGCGGGGAGCTGTTTTTT. It is translated as CASSLVLAGGELFF. Based on the CDR3 plus reference TRBV7-2 and TRBJ2-2, the full variable domain is GAGVSQSPSNKVTEKGKDVELRCDPISGHTALYWYRQSLGQGLEFLIYFQGNSAPDKSGLPSDRFSAERTGGSVSTLTIQRTQQEDSAVYLCASSLVLAGGELFFGEGSRLTVL.

The chain recombines TRBV3-1 with TRBJ2-4; the D gene is possibly TRBD2 (5 bases). Germline V gene sequence: CDR1 LGHDT, CDR2 YNNKEL (reference sequence). The CDR3 totals 16 residues. Trimming left V 4 bases short and J 0 bases short, with 13 bases between. The CDR3 DNA is TGTGCCAGCAGCCCGCGACTACCCCTAGCCAAAAACATTCAGTACTTC. Protein product: CASSPRLPLAKNIQYF.

This chain uses TRBV15 with TRBJ2-5; the D is unclear. Germline V CDR1 and CDR2: LNHNV, YYDKDF (reference sequence). Trimming stripped 1 base from V and 0 bases from J, with 9 bases between. This CDR3 has 15 amino acids. The CDR3 region is CATSRGHTHQETQYF. The CDR3 DNA follows: TGTGCCACCAGCAGAGGACACACTCACCAAGAGACCCAGTACTTC. The variable domain in full, completed from reference TRBV15 and TRBJ2-5, reads DAMVIQNPRYQVTQFGKPVTLSCSQTLNHNVMYWYQQKSSQAPKLLFHYYDKDFNNEADTPDNFQSRRPNTSFCFLDIRSPGLGDTAMYLCATSRGHTHQETQYFGPGTRLLVL.

The V gene is TRBV7-6, the J gene TRBJ1-1; D remains unclear. CDR3 size: 15 residues. Germline CDR1 reads SGHVS; CDR2 reads FNYEAQ. V gave up 5 bases and J gave up 1 base, with 14 bases separating them. CDR3 coding DNA: TGTGCCAGCAGCCTCGGGGTACATACGAACACTGAAGCTTTCTTT. Amino acid sequence: CASSLGVHTNTEAFF.

This clonotype was detected a few times. V usage is TRBV28 and J usage is TRBJ2-7; D is ambiguous. V gave up 3 bases and J gave up 5 bases, with 14 bases separating them. The CDR3 length is 14 residues. The germline CDR1 and CDR2 sequences are MDHEN and SYDVKM. CDR3 loop: CASSLSGVGDEQYF. The CDR3 DNA is TGTGCCAGCAGTTTGAGTGGCGTCGGCGACGAGCAGTACTTC. The whole variable domain, remainder taken from reference TRBV28 and TRBJ2-7, is DVKVTQSSRYLVKRTGEKVFLECVQDMDHENMFWYRQDPGLGLRLIYFSYDVKMKEKGDIPEGYSVSREKKERFSLILESASTNQTSMYLCASSLSGVGDEQYFGPGTRLTVT.

J is TRBJ2-3 and V is TRBV4-3, with a weak D call TRBD2 (6 bases). Germline V gene data show CDR1 as LGHNA and CDR2 as YSLEER. CDR3 length: 14 amino acids. V was cut by 0 bases and J by 5 bases, with 9 bases left in between. The chain's CDR3 is CASSQDSGEDTQYF. CDR3 sequence (DNA): TGCGCCAGCAGCCAAGATTCGGGGGAAGATACGCAGTATTTT.

This chain joins TRBV10-3 and TRBJ2-5, with D perhaps TRBD1 (7 bases). The CDR3 contains 15 residues. CDR1 and CDR2 from the germline V gene are ENHRY and SYGVKD. V was cut by 2 bases and J by 8 bases, with 18 bases left in between. CDR3 coding DNA: TGTGCCATCAGTGAGGATCCCCCAGGGGGGATCACCCAGTACTTC. Translated, it gives CAISEDPPGGITQYF.

This clonotype was recorded many times. The chain combines TRBV4-1 with TRBJ2-1; a weak D match, TRBD1 (5 bases). Germline lookup yields CDR1 MGHRA and CDR2 YSYEKL. The CDR3 contains 15 residues. Trimming pared 4 bases from V and 4 bases from J, leaving 14 bases between. CDR3 sequence reads: CASSPSQGAYNEQFF. In DNA, the CDR3 is TGCGCCAGCAGCCCTAGTCAAGGGGCGTACAATGAGCAGTTCTTC.

V gene TRBV19 combines with J gene TRBJ1-2; D possibly corresponds to TRBD1 (5 bases). Germline CDR1 reads LNHDA; CDR2 reads SQIVND (reference sequence). V dropped 3 bases and J dropped 3 bases, with 17 bases sitting between them. This CDR3 contains 16 residues. Here the CDR3 DNA reads TGTGCCAGTAGTATTTGGGCCGGGACCGCTTACTATGGCTACACCTTC. Encoded protein: CASSIWAGTAYYGYTF.

Only a few counts were recorded for this clonotype. The chain combines TRBV7-2 with TRBJ1-5; D may be TRBD1 (6 bases). The germline V gene encodes CDR1 SGHTA and CDR2 FQGNSA. This CDR3 is built from 15 residues. V lost 5 bases and J lost 2, with 13 bases in between. Here the CDR3 DNA reads TGTGCCAGCAGCAGAGTGGCAGGGGGCAATCAGCCCCAGCATTTT. Its translation is CASSRVAGGNQPQHF.